One and the same sample provided the 10 T cell receptor beta chains below, sequenced in a study of chemoradiotherapy in HPV16-positive cancers. Profiled with immunoSEQ multiplex PCR; TCRdb holds only in-frame clones, not every one. The sample has approximately 12,000 clones, 70% to 90% seen once. Sequencing used blood, obtained from a patient who underwent chemoradiotherapy. The receptors here all came from a human donor with HPV-associated anogenital cancer.

This sequence joins TRBV5-6 and TRBJ2-1, with 9 bases lining up with TRBD1. Germline V lookup: CDR1 SGHDT, CDR2 YYEEEE. The CDR3 is 15 residues long. V shed 4 bases, J shed 6 bases, and the junction held 8 bases outside the gene matches. In DNA, the CDR3 is TGTGCCAGCAGCCGTACTCCGGGACAGGGCAATGAGCAGTTCTTC. This codes for CASSRTPGQGNEQFF.

The chain links TRBV25-1 to TRBJ2-3; the match to TRBD2 covers 12 bases. Germline loops: CDR1 MGHDK, CDR2 SYGVNS. The CDR3 is made up of 17 amino acids. V lost 4 bases, J lost 4 bases, and 9 bases stayed unmatched. This chain's CDR3 is CASSVASGGVRADTQYF. The CDR3 DNA reads as TGTGCCAGCAGTGTGGCTAGCGGGGGGGTACGCGCAGATACGCAGTATTTT.

This clone was seen a handful of times. The chain recombines TRBV6-4 with TRBJ1-2; D call uncertain. Germline CDR1 MRHNA, CDR2 SNTAGT. The CDR3 has 16 residues. V dropped 2 bases and J dropped 4 bases, with 17 bases sitting between them. DNA for the CDR3: TGTGCCAGCAGTGACACGCCTCAACCTTTCGCCTATGGCTACACCTTC. This gives the protein CASSDTPQPFAYGYTF.

The rearrangement links TRBV11-2 to TRBJ1-6, with D unresolved. Germline CDR1 and CDR2: SGHAT and FQNNGV. The CDR3 runs 17 residues. Deletions cut 1 base from V and 0 bases from J, with 10 bases between. The CDR3 spells CASSLAQSNSYNSPLHF. CDR3 nucleotide sequence: TGTGCCAGCAGCTTAGCCCAAAGTAACTCCTATAATTCACCCCTCCACTTT.

This chain uses TRBV29-1 with TRBJ2-7; 7 bases line up with TRBD1. Germline CDR1 is SQVTM and CDR2 is ANQGSEA. The CDR3 totals 11 residues. V lost 7 bases to trimming and J lost 3 bases; unmatched junction nucleotides: 3. CDR3 amino acids: CSETGVYEQYV. The CDR3 coding sequence is TGCAGCGAAACAGGGGTCTACGAGCAGTACGTC.

This sequence joins TRBV27 and TRBJ2-1, with TRBD2 identical over 9 bases. The germline gives CDR1 MNHEY, CDR2 SMNVEV (reference sequence). The V segment lost 6 bases and the J segment 4 bases; nucleotides outside the gene matches: 7. This CDR3 has 15 amino acids. The CDR3 here is CASRTERGAYNEQFF. The DNA of the CDR3 is TGTGCCAGCAGAACCGAGCGGGGGGCGTACAATGAGCAGTTCTTC.

The sample holds one count of this clone. The V gene is TRBV6-1, the J gene TRBJ2-3, with 7 bases fitting TRBD1. Per germline, CDR1 MNHNS and CDR2 SASEGT. The CDR3 consists of 15 residues. The V and J ends lost 6 bases and 2 bases, in that order; junction bases with no gene match: 8. The CDR3 region is CASRGDRRLTDTQYF. CDR3 coding DNA: TGTGCCAGCAGAGGGGACAGACGTCTCACAGATACGCAGTATTTT.

The rearrangement uses TRBV7-9 and TRBJ1-2, with 7 positions matching TRBD1. Trimming took 1 base from V and 7 from J; bases not matched to a gene: 3. The CDR3 sequence is 13 residues long. The germline V gene encodes CDR1 SEHNR and CDR2 FQNEAQ (reference sequence). The CDR3 loop is CASSLEGAVGYTF. In DNA form, the CDR3 reads TGTGCCAGCAGCTTAGAGGGGGCCGTTGGCTACACCTTC.

This sequence joins TRBV6-5 and TRBJ1-1, with 7 nucleotides matching TRBD1. Trimming at V came to 4 bases and at J to 8 bases, leaving 4 bases not matched to a gene. The CDR3 sequence is 12 residues long. Germline CDR1 and CDR2: MNHEY and SVGAGI. The CDR3 here is CASSSPGQEAFF. CDR3 nucleotide sequence: TGTGCCAGCAGTTCCCCGGGACAGGAAGCTTTCTTT.

This chain uses TRBV25-1 with TRBJ1-2, with D unresolved. The CDR3 consists of 14 residues. In germline, CDR1 is MGHDK, CDR2 SYGVNS. The ends were cut back, 6 bases at V and 4 bases at J, with 15 bases in the middle. The CDR3 nucleotides are TGTGCCAGCAGCCAGCCGGCTTGGCCCTATGGCTACACCTTC. It encodes CASSQPAWPYGYTF.